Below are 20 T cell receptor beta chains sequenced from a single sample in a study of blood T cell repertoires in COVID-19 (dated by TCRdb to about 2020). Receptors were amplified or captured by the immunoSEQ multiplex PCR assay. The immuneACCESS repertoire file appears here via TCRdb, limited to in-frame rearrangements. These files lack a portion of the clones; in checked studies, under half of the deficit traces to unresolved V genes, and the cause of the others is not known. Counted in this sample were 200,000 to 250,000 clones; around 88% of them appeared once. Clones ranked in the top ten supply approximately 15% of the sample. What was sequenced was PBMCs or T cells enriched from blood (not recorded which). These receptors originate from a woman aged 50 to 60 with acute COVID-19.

CDR3 in amino acids: CASSLALETQYF. In nucleotides, the CDR3 is TGTGCCAGCAGTTTAGCCCTGGAGACCCAGTACTTC. The gene calls are TRBV12-3 or TRBV12-4 and TRBJ2-5; D unclear. V was pared by 0 bases and J by 5 bases, with 4 bases between. CDR3 length equals 12 residues.

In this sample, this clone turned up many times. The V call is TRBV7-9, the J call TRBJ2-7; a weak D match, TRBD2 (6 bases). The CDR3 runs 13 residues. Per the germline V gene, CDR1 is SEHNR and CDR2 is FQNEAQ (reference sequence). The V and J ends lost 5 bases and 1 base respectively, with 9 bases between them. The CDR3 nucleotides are TGTGCCAGCAGCCAGGGACTTTCCTACGAGCAGTACTTC. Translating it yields CASSQGLSYEQYF. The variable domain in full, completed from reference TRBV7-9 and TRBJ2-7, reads DTGVSQNPRHKITKRGQNVTFRCDPISEHNRLYWYRQTLGQGPEFLTYFQNEAQLEKSRLLSDRFSAERPKGSFSTLEIQRTEQGDSAMYLCASSQGLSYEQYFGPGTRLTVT.

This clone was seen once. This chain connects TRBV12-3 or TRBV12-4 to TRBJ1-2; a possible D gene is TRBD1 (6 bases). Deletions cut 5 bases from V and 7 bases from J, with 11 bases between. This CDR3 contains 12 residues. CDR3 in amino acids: CASSPGVSGYTF. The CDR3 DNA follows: TGTGCCAGCAGTCCAGGGGTTAGTGGCTACACCTTC.

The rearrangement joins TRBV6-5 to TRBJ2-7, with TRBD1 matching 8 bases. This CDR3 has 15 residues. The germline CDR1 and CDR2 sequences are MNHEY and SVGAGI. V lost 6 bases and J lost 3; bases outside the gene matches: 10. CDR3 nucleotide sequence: TGTGCCAGCAGGATACTCGACAGGGGACGCTACGAGCAGTACTTC. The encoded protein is CASRILDRGRYEQYF.

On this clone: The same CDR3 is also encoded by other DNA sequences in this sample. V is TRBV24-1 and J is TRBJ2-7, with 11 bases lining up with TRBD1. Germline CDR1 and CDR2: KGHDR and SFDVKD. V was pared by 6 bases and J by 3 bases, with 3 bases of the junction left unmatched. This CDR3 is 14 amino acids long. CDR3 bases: TGTGCCACCAGTCCGGGACAGGGGGACTACGAGCAGTACTTC. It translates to CATSPGQGDYEQYF.

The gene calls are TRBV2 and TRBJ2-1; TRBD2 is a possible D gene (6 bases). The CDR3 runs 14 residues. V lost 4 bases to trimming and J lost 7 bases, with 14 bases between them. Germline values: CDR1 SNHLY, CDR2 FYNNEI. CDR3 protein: CASSAGNRGNEQFF. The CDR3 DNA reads TGTGCCAGCAGTGCGGGCAATCGGGGGAATGAGCAGTTCTTC.

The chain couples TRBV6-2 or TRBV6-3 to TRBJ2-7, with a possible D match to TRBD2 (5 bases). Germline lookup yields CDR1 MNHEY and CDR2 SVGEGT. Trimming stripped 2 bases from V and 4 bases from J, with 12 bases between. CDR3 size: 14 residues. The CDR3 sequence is CASSYGSGSYEQYF. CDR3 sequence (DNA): TGTGCCAGCAGTTACGGGTCGGGATCGTACGAGCAGTACTTC.

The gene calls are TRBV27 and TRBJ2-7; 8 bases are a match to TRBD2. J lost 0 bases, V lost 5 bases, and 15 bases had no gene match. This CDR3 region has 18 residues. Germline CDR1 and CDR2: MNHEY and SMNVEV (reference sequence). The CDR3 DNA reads TGTGCCAGCAGTCTCCTGCCGGGAGGGCCCCCTAACTCCTACGAGCAGTACTTC. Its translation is CASSLLPGGPPNSYEQYF.

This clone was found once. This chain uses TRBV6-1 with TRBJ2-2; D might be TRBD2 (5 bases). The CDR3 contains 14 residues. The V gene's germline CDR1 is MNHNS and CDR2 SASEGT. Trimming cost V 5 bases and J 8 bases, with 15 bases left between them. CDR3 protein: CASSYEGSSGELFF. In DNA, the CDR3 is TGTGCCAGCAGTTATGAGGGTTCATCTGGGGAGCTGTTTTTT.

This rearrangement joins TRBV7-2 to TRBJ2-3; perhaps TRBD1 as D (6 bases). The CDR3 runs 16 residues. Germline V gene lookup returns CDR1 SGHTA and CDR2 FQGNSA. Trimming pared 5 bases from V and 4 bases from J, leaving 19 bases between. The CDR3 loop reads CASSPRPSRGPDTQYF. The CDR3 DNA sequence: TGTGCCAGCAGCCCCCGACCCTCCAGGGGCCCAGATACGCAGTATTTT.

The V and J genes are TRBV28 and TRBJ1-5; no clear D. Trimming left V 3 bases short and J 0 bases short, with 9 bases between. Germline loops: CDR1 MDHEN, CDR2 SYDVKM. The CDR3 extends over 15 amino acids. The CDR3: CASSFSRDSNQPQHF. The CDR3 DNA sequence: TGTGCCAGCAGTTTCTCCCGGGATAGCAATCAGCCCCAGCATTTT.

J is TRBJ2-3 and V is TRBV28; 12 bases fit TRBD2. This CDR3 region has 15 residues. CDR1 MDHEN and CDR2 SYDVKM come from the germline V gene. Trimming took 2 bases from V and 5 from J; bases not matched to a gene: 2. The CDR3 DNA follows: TGTGCCAGCAGTTTACTAGCGGGAGGGCAAGATACGCAGTATTTT. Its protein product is CASSLLAGGQDTQYF.

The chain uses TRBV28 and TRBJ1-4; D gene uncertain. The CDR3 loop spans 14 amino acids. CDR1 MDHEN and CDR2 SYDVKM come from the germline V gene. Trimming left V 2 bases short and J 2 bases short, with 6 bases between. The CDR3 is CASSLEVTNEKLFF. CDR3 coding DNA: TGTGCCAGCAGTTTAGAGGTGACTAATGAAAAACTGTTTTTT.

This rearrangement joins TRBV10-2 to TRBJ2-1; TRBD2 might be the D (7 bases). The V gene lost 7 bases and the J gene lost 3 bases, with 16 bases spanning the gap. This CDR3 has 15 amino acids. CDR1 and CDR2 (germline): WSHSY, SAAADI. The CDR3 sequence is CASTWGGALYNEQFF. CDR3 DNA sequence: TGCGCCAGCACCTGGGGGGGGGCCCTCTACAATGAGCAGTTCTTC.

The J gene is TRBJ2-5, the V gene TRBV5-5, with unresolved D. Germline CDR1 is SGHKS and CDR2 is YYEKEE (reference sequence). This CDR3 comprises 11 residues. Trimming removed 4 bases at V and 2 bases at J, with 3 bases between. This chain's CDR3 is CASSVQETQYF. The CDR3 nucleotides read TGTGCCAGCAGCGTACAAGAGACCCAGTACTTC.

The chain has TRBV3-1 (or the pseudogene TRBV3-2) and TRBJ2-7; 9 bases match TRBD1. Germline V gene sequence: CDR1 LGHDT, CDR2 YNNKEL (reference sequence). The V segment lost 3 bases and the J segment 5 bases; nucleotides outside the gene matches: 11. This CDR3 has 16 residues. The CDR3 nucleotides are TGTGCCAGCAGCCACTCCGAATTGACAGGGGGGGACGAGCAGTACTTC. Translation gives CASSHSELTGGDEQYF.

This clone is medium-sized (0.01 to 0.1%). In DNA, the CDR3 is TGTGCCAGCAGCTTAGTTGCTAGCCACGGTGAGCAGTTCTTC. Protein: CASSLVASHGEQFF. The chain carries TRBV7-3 and TRBJ2-1; tentative D call: TRBD2 (5 bases). The CDR3 loop spans 14 amino acids. Germline-derived CDR1 and CDR2 are SGHTA and FQGTGA. Trimming took 2 bases from V and 9 from J, leaving 14 bases between them.

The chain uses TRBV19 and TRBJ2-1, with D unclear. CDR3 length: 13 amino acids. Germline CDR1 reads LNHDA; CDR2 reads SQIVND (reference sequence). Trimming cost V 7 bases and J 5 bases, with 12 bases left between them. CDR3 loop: CASMPARDNEQFF. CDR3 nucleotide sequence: TGTGCCAGTATGCCTGCCCGGGACAATGAGCAGTTCTTC.

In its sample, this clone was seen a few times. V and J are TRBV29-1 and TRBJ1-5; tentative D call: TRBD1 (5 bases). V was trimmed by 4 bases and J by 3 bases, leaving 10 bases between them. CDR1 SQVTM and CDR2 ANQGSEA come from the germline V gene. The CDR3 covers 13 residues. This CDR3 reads CSVGTGTNQPQHF. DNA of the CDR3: TGCAGCGTTGGCACAGGAACCAATCAGCCCCAGCATTTT.

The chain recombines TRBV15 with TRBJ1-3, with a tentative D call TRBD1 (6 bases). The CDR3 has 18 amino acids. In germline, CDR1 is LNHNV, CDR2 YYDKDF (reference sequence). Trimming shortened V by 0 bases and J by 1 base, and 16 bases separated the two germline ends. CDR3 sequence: CATSRDVGALESGNTIYF. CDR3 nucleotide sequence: TGTGCCACCAGCAGAGATGTGGGGGCCTTAGAGTCTGGAAACACCATATATTTT.